This is a list of T cell receptor beta chains from one sample in a study of shared clonotypes between healthy human individuals. Method: immunoSEQ multiplex PCR; TCRdb's copy keeps in-frame clones and lacks some. The sample lists about 1.1 million clones; around three quarters were seen once. The sequenced material came from memory CD4+ T cells from PBMCs. The source of these receptors is a young man in good health. Some clones in this sample may be carry-over from other donors' samples. CDR3s include the opening cysteine and the closing phenylalanine or tryptophan. A D gene is named only where the DNA matches it firmly. The size field is filled for only some rows; it gives once, few, many or a size class.

J gene,D gene,clone size,V gene,CDR3 DNA,CDR3 protein
TRBJ1-1,TRBD1,NA,TRBV2,TGTGCCAGCGGGGTCAGGGGGGAGGGCACTGAAGCTTTCTTT,CASGVRGEGTEAFF
TRBJ2-3,TRBD2,NA,TRBV28,TGTGCCAGCAGGACCCCGGGACTAGCGGCGGGTGGAGATACGCAGTATTTT,CASRTPGLAAGGDTQYF
TRBJ2-5,TRBD2,NA,TRBV7-9,TGTGCCAGCAGCATTGGGGCAGCGGGGGAGACCCAGTACTTC,CASSIGAAGETQYF
TRBJ1-4,TRBD1,NA,TRBV2,TGTGCCAGCAGTGAAGTACAGGGGGGCGAAAAACTGTTTTTT,CASSEVQGGEKLFF
TRBJ2-3,NA,NA,TRBV7-2,TGTGCCAGCAGCCCCTTGACTAGGGGCACAGATACGCAGTATTTT,CASSPLTRGTDTQYF
TRBJ1-1,NA,NA,TRBV9,TGTGCCAGCAGCGTAGCTCTAGTGACTGAAGCTTTCTTT,CASSVALVTEAFF
TRBJ2-1,TRBD2,once,TRBV4-1,TGCGCCAGCAGCCAAGTTGATATGGGACTAGCGGTCTACAATGAGCAGTTCTTC,CASSQVDMGLAVYNEQFF
TRBJ1-4,NA,NA,TRBV28,TGTGCCAGCAGTTTAGGGGGGTTTAATGAAAAACTGTTTTTT,CASSLGGFNEKLFF
TRBJ1-5,NA,NA,TRBV7-5,TGTGTCAGAAGCCTAGGAGGCCCCCAGACAGGGAATCAGCCCCAGCATTTT,CVRSLGGPQTGNQPQHF
TRBJ2-5,TRBD1,few,TRBV28,TGTGCCAGCAGTGACTGGGGACAGGGGAAAGAGACCCAGTACTTC,CASSDWGQGKETQYF
TRBJ2-3,NA,NA,TRBV28,TGTGCCACCAACCCTAGGTTCCCCACGAGAGGCACAGATACGCAGTATTTT,CATNPRFPTRGTDTQYF
TRBJ2-1,NA,NA,TRBV7-3,TGTGCCAGCAGCTTATTTGGGTTAGCCGCTGATGAGCAGTTCTTC,CASSLFGLAADEQFF
TRBJ2-1,TRBD2,NA,TRBV29-1,TGCAGCGTTACAATAGCGGGTCCCTACAATGAGCAGTTCTTC,CSVTIAGPYNEQFF
TRBJ2-7,TRBD1,NA,TRBV27,TGTGCCAGCAGTTCCCGAGGGGGCGGCTACGAGCAGTACTTC,CASSSRGGGYEQYF
TRBJ1-5,NA,NA,TRBV21-1,TGTGCCAGCAGCTCCCGTCCCCTTAATGGCAATCAGCCCCAGCATTTT,CASSSRPLNGNQPQHF
TRBJ1-1,NA,NA,TRBV19,TGTGCCAGTAGCCGGCCAGACACCGGCGAAGCTTTCTTT,CASSRPDTGEAFF
TRBJ2-7,TRBD1,NA,TRBV30,TGTGCCTGGGGCCGGACAGGGGAGCAGTACTTC,CAWGRTGEQYF
TRBJ2-2,NA,NA,TRBV7-9,TGTGCCAGCAGCCCCGCCCGGCCTGGTCCACCCGGGGAGCTGTTTTTT,CASSPARPGPPGELFF
TRBJ2-7,NA,NA,TRBV7-3,TGTGCCAGCAGCCAGACAAGGGGTGGCGAGCAGTACTTC,CASSQTRGGEQYF
TRBJ1-1,NA,few,TRBV28,TGTGCCACCCGGGGGGTTAGCACTGAAGCTTTCTTT,CATRGVSTEAFF
TRBJ2-1,NA,NA,TRBV6-5,TGTGCCAGCAGTTACGACAGGAGCTCCTACAATGAGCAGTTCTTC,CASSYDRSSYNEQFF
TRBJ2-3,NA,NA,TRBV2,TGTGCCAGCAGTTGGGTCGGGAGCGACCGCACAGATACGCAGTATTTT,CASSWVGSDRTDTQYF
TRBJ1-1,TRBD1,NA,TRBV7-8,TGTGCCAGCAGCCGCCAAGAGGGGGCGAATCTAGATTTCTTT,CASSRQEGANLDFF
TRBJ2-2,NA,NA,TRBV7-3,TGTGCCAGCAGCTCTGAATACACCGGGGAGCTGTTTTTT,CASSSEYTGELFF
TRBJ2-3,NA,NA,TRBV5-4,TGTGCCAGCAGCCCTGGAGCTGCTAGCACAGATACGCAGTATTTT,CASSPGAASTDTQYF
TRBJ1-1,NA,NA,TRBV9,TGTGCCAGCAGCGTAGCCTCAACCAAGGGGTCGTGGGACACTGAAGCTTTCTTT,CASSVASTKGSWDTEAFF
TRBJ2-2,TRBD1,many,TRBV5-1,TGCGCCAGCAGCTTGCTTCGACAGGGGACGGCCGGGGAGCTGTTTTTT,CASSLLRQGTAGELFF
TRBJ1-4,NA,few,TRBV28,TGTGCCAGCAGTTTATGGGGCACAGGGAGGGAGGAAAAACTGTTTTTT,CASSLWGTGREEKLFF
TRBJ1-3,NA,NA,TRBV6-5,TGTGCCAGCAGTTACGGGACTGCTGGAAACACCATATATTTT,CASSYGTAGNTIYF
TRBJ2-1,TRBD2,NA,TRBV11-2,TGTGCCAGCAGCAAGACTAGCGGCAATGAGCAGTTCTTC,CASSKTSGNEQFF
TRBJ2-5,NA,NA,TRBV30,TGTGCCTCCAGCCAAGAGACCCAGTACTTC,CASSQETQYF
TRBJ2-4,TRBD1,few,TRBV27,TGTGCCAGCAGTTTATATGGACAGGGAAACATTCAGTACTTC,CASSLYGQGNIQYF
TRBJ2-7,NA,NA,TRBV7-2,TGTGCCAGCAGCTTAGGAGGGGCGATGGACTACGAGCAGTACTTC,CASSLGGAMDYEQYF
TRBJ2-7,TRBD2,once,TRBV7-9,TGTGCCAGCAGCTTAGATGTAGCGGGAGTGTACTTC,CASSLDVAGVYF
TRBJ2-5,TRBD1,NA,TRBV6-1,TGTGCCAGCAGTGGGACAGGGTACTTCGGAGAGACCCAGTACTTC,CASSGTGYFGETQYF
TRBJ2-5,NA,NA,TRBV7-9,TGTGCCAGCAGCGGGGGCCGGGACCAGGCGAAGACCCAGTACTTC,CASSGGRDQAKTQYF
TRBJ1-1,NA,NA,TRBV5-6,TGTGCCAGCAGCTTGCAAGGGACGAGACTTGAAGCTTTCTTT,CASSLQGTRLEAFF
TRBJ2-5,NA,NA,TRBV30,TGTGCCTGGAGGGAGGAGGAGACCCAGTACTTC,CAWREEETQYF
TRBJ2-4,NA,many,TRBV6-1,TGTGCCAGCAGTGAAGACAGGGTCCGAATATGGCCGTACTTC,CASSEDRVRIWPYF
TRBJ1-1,TRBD1,NA,TRBV10-2,TGCGCCAGCGGAGACAGGGGGAACACTGAAGCTTTCTTT,CASGDRGNTEAFF
TRBJ2-5,TRBD2,NA,TRBV5-1,TGCGCCAGCAGCAGTGGACTAGCGGGAGGAGGTGAGACCCAGTACTTC,CASSSGLAGGGETQYF